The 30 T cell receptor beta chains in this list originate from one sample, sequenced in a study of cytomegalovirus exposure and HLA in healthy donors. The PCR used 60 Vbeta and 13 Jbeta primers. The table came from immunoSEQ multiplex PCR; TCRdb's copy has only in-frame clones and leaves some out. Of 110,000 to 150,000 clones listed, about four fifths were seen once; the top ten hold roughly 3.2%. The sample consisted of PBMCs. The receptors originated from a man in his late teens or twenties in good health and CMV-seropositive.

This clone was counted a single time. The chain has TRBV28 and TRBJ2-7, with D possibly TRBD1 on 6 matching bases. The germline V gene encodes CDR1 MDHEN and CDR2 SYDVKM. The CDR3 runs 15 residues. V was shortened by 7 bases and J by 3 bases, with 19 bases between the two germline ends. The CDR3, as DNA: TGTGCCAGCACTCGCCCCGGGCCAGGGGACTACGAGCAGTACTTC. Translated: CASTRPGPGDYEQYF.

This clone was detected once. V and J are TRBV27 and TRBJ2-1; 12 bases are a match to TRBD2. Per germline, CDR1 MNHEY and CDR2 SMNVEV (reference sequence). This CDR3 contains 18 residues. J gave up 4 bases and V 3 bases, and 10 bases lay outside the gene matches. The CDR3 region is CASSLTSGSSGAYNEQFF. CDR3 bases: TGTGCCAGCAGTTTGACTAGCGGGAGTAGCGGAGCGTACAATGAGCAGTTCTTC.

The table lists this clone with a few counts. The CDR3 protein is CASSRRTPREETQYF. CDR3 sequence (DNA): TGTGCCAGCAGCCGGAGGACCCCCAGAGAAGAGACCCAGTACTTC. The chain has TRBV5-6 and TRBJ2-5; tentative D call: TRBD2 (5 bases). Looked up from germline, CDR1 is SGHDT and CDR2 is YYEEEE. There are 15 residues in the CDR3. With 4 bases removed from V and 3 bases from J, the gap between germline ends came to 16 bases.

The CDR3 DNA reads TGTGCCAGCAGTCTCGCCCCCTTGACTAGAAGAAACACCATATATTTT. As protein: CASSLAPLTRRNTIYF. The chain is built from TRBV6-6 and TRBJ1-3; D is unclear. The CDR3 is made up of 16 amino acids. CDR1 and CDR2 from the germline V gene are MNHNY and SVGAGI (reference sequence). Trimming removed 5 bases at V and 5 bases at J, with 19 bases between.

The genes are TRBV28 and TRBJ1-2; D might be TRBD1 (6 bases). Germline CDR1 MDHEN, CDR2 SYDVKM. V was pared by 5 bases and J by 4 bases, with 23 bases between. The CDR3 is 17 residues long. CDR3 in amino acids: CASSPQQGTLYGYGYTF. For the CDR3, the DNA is TGTGCCAGCAGTCCCCAACAGGGAACCCTCTATGGCTATGGCTACACCTTC.

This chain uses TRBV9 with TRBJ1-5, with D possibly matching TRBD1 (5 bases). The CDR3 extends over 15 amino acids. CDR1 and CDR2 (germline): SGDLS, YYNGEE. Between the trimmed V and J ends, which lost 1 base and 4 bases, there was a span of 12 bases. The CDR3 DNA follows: TGTGCCAGCAGCGTAAATGGGGACTTAAATCAGCCCCAGCATTTT. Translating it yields CASSVNGDLNQPQHF.

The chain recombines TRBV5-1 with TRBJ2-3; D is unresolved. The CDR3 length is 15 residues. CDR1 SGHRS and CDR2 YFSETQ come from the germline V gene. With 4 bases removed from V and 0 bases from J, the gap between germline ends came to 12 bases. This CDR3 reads CASSPDSTSTDTQYF. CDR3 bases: TGCGCCAGCAGCCCCGACTCGACTAGCACAGATACGCAGTATTTT.

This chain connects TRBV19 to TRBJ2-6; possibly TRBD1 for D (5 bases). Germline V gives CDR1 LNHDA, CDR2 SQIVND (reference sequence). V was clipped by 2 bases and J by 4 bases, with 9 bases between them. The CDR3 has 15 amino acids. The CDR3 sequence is CASSILGVGANVLTF. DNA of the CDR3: TGTGCCAGTAGTATACTAGGGGTCGGGGCCAACGTCCTGACTTTC.

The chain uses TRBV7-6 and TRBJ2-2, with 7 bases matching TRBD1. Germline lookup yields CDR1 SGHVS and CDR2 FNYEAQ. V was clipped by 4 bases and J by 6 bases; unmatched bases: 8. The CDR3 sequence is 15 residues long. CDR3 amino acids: CASSSTGEIAGELFF. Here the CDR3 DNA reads TGTGCCAGCAGCTCCACAGGGGAAATAGCCGGGGAGCTGTTTTTT. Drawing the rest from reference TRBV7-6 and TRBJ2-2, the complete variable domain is GAGVSQSPRYKVTKRGQDVALRCDPISGHVSLYWYRQALGQGPEFLTYFNYEAQQDKSGLPNDRFSAERPEGSISTLTIQRTEQRDSAMYRCASSSTGEIAGELFFGEGSRLTVL.

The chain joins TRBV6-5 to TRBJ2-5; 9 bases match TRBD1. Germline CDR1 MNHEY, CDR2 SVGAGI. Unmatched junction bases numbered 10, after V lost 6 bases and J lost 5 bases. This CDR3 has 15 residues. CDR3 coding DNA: TGTGCCAGCAGCCCCAGACAGGGGGGGCAGGAGACCCAGTACTTC. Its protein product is CASSPRQGGQETQYF.

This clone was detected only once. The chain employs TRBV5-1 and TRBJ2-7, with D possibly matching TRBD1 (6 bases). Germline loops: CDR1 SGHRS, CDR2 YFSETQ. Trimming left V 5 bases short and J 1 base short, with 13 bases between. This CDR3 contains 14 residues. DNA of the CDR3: TGCGCCAGCAGACCACAGGGTCAATCCTACGAGCAGTACTTC. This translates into CASRPQGQSYEQYF.

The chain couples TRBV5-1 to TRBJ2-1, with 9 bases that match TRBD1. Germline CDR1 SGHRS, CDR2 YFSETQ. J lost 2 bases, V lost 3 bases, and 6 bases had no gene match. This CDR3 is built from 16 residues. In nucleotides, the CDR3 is TGCGCCAGCAGCTCACAGGGGGCGAGGGCCTACAATGAGCAGTTCTTC. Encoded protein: CASSSQGARAYNEQFF.

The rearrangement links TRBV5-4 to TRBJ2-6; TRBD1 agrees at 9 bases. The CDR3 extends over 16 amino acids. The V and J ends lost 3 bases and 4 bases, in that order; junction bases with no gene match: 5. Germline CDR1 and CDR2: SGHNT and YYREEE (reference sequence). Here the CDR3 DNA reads TGTGCCAGCAGCTCCGGGACAGGGTTCGGGGCCAACGTCCTGACTTTC. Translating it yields CASSSGTGFGANVLTF.

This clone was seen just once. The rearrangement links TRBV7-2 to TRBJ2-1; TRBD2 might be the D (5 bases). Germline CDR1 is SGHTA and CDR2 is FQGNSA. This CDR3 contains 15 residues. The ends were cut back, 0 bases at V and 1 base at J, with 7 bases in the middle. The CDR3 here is CASSLAGASYNEQFF. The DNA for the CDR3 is TGTGCCAGCAGCTTAGCGGGAGCATCCTACAATGAGCAGTTCTTC.

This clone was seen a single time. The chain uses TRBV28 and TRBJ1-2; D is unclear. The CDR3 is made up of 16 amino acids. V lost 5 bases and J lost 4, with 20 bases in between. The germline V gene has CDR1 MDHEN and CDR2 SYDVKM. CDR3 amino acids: CASSPRRMTRLYGYTF. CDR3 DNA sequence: TGTGCCAGCAGTCCCCGACGAATGACAAGGCTCTATGGCTACACCTTC.

The CDR3 nucleotides read TGTGCCAGCAGCCCCGAGCGGGAGCGAAGAGAGACCCAGTACTTC. It codes for CASSPERERRETQYF. The genes are TRBV9 and TRBJ2-5; TRBD2 matches at 8 bases. CDR1 and CDR2 (germline): SGDLS, YYNGEE. The CDR3 has 15 residues. Unmatched junction bases numbered 9, after V lost 4 bases and J lost 4 bases.

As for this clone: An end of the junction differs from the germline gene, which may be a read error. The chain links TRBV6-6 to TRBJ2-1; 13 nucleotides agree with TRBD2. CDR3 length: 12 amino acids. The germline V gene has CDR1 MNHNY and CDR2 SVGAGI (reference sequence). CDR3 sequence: CSAGLAGNEQFF. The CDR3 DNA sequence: TGCTCCGCGGGACTAGCGGGAAATGAGCAGTTCTTC.

CDR3 bases: TGTGCCAGCAGCGTTAGAGGCGGGATGGGCACAGATACGCAGTATTTT. This gives the protein CASSVRGGMGTDTQYF. This chain links TRBV9 with TRBJ2-3; TRBD2 might be the D (6 bases). Germline V gene sequence: CDR1 SGDLS, CDR2 YYNGEE. This CDR3 has 16 amino acids. The germline V and J ends were trimmed by 2 bases and 1 base, with 14 bases remaining between them.

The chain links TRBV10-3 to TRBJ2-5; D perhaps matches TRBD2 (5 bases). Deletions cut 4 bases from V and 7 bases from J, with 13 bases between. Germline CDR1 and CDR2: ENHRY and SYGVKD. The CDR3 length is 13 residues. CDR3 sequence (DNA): TGTGCCATCAGTGTTAGCCCCAGCGGGACCCAGTACTTC. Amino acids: CAISVSPSGTQYF.

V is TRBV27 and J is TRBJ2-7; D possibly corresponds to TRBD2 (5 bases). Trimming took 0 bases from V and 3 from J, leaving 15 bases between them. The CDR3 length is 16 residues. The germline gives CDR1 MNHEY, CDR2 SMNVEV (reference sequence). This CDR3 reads CASSLSSPSRSYEQYF. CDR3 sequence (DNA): TGTGCCAGCAGTTTATCGAGCCCTAGCCGTAGCTACGAGCAGTACTTC.

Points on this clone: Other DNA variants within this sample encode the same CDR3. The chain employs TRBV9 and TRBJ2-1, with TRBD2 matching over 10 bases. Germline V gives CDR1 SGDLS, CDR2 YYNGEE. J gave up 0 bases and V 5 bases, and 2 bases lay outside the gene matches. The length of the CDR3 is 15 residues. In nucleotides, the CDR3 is TGTGCCAGCAGTTCTAGCGGGAGCTCCTACAATGAGCAGTTCTTC. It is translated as CASSSSGSSYNEQFF.

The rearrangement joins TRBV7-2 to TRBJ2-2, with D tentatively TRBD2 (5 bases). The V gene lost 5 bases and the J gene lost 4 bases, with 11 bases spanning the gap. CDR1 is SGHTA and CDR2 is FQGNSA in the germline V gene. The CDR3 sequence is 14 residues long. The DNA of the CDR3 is TGTGCCAGCAGCCGAAGCGGTGCCACCGGGGAGCTGTTTTTT. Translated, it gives CASSRSGATGELFF. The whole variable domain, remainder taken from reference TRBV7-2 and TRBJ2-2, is GAGVSQSPSNKVTEKGKDVELRCDPISGHTALYWYRQSLGQGLEFLIYFQGNSAPDKSGLPSDRFSAERTGGSVSTLTIQRTQQEDSAVYLCASSRSGATGELFFGEGSRLTVL.

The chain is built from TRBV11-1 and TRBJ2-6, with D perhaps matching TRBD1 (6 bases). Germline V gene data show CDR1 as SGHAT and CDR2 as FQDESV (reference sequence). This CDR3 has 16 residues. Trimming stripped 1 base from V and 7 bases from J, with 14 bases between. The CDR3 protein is CASSLDFWGTANVLTF. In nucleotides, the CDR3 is TGTGCCAGCAGCTTAGATTTTTGGGGGACAGCCAACGTCCTGACTTTC.

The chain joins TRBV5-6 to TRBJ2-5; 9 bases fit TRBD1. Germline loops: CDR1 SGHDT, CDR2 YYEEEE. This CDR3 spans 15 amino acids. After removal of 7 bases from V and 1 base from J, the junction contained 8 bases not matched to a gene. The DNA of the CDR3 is TGTGCCAGCCGGGGACAGGGTTGGGCCCAAGAGACCCAGTACTTC. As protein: CASRGQGWAQETQYF.

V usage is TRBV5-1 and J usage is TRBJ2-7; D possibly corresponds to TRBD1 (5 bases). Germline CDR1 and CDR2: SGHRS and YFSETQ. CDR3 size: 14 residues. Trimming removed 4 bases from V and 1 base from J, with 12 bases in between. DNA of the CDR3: TGCGCCAGCAGCGTGGACATTGTATCCTACGAGCAGTACTTC. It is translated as CASSVDIVSYEQYF.

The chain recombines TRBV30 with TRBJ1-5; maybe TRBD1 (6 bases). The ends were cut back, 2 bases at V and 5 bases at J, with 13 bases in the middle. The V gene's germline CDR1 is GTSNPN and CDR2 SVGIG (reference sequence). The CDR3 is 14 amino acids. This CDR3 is CAWSWGGPDQPQHF. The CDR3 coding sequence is TGTGCCTGGAGTTGGGGGGGGCCCGATCAGCCCCAGCATTTT.

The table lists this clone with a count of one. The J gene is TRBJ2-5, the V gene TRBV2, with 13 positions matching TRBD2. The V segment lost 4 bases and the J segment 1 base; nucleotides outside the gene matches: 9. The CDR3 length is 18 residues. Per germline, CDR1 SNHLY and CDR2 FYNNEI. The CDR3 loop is CASSGGLAGALFQETQYF. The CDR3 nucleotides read TGTGCCAGCAGTGGTGGACTAGCGGGAGCTCTTTTCCAAGAGACCCAGTACTTC.

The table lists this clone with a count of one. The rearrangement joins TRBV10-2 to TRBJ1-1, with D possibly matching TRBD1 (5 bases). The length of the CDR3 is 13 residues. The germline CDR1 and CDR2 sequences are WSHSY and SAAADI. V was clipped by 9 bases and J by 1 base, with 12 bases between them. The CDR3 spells CASTGVTNTEAFF. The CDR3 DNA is TGCGCCAGTACGGGGGTAACGAACACTGAAGCTTTCTTT.

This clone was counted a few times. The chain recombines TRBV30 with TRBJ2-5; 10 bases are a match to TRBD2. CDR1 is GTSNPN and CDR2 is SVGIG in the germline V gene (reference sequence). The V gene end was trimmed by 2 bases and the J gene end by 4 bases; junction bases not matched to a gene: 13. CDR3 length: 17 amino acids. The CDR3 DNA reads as TGTGCCTGGAGTAGCCGACTAGCGGGTTTTGGGCGAGAGACCCAGTACTTC. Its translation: CAWSSRLAGFGRETQYF.

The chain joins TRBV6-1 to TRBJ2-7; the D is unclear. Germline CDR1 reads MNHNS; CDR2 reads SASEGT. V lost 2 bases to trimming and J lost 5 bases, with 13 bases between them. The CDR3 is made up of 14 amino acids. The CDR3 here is CASSEIRPSHEQYF. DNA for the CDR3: TGTGCCAGCAGTGAAATACGCCCGAGCCACGAGCAGTACTTC.